The rows below give T cell receptor beta chains drawn from one sample of a study of CD8+ T cells in alopecia areata. TCRdb's copy holds only in-frame clones and misses some; the assay was immunoSEQ multiplex PCR. The data contain about 180,000 clones, 50% to 75% of them singletons. The input for sequencing was CD4+ T cells sorted from blood, taken at roughly week 55, from a patient treated with tofacitinib. The receptor set was obtained from a human donor with alopecia areata. CDR3s include the opening cysteine and the closing phenylalanine or tryptophan. D genes are given only for firm matches. Size tells how often a clone was seen (once, few, many) or the class of an expanded clone, and some rows leave it out.

TRBV7-2	TRBJ2-4	NA	NA	TGTGCCAGCAGCGTTACACCGGGACTTGCGGGCATTCAGTACTTC	CASSVTPGLAGIQYF
TRBV4-1	TRBJ2-5	NA	once	TGCGCCAGCAGCCTCACAACGTCGGGAGAGACCCAGTACTTC	CASSLTTSGETQYF
TRBV30	TRBJ2-7	NA	few	TGTGCCTGGGGCCGGCGTGTAGGTCCCCTCGTCGAGCAGTACTTC	CAWGRRVGPLVEQYF
TRBV4-2	TRBJ2-5	NA	NA	TGTGCCAGCAGCCAGACTGCAGGCCAGTGGGAGACCCAGTACTTC	CASSQTAGQWETQYF
TRBV15	TRBJ1-6	NA	NA	TGTGCCACCAGCAGAGATAAGGGGTATAATTCACCCCTCCACTTT	CATSRDKGYNSPLHF
TRBV13	TRBJ2-7	NA	NA	TGTGCCAGCAGCATTCGTCGAGGAGGCGTCTACGAGCAGTACTTC	CASSIRRGGVYEQYF
TRBV29-1	TRBJ2-5	NA	NA	TGCAGCGTTGGGGGGCGGACACAAGAGACCCAGTACTTC	CSVGGRTQETQYF
TRBV4-2	TRBJ1-2	NA	NA	TGTGCCAGCAGCCAAGGAAACCGCGCTAACTATGGCTACACCTTC	CASSQGNRANYGYTF
TRBV30	TRBJ1-2	TRBD1	few	TGTGCCTGGAGGCTAGCAGGGGGCGGCTACACCTTC	CAWRLAGGGYTF
TRBV29-1	TRBJ2-2	NA	NA	TGCAGCGGAGGGAACACCGGGGAGCTGTTTTTT	CSGGNTGELFF
TRBV5-1	TRBJ2-7	TRBD2	few	TGCGCCAGCAGTTCTAGCGGGGGATACGAGCAGTACTTC	CASSSSGGYEQYF
TRBV29-1	TRBJ1-1	NA	once	TGCAGCGTACAGAGGGGTAGGACTGAAGCTTTCTTT	CSVQRGRTEAFF
TRBV27	TRBJ2-7	TRBD2	NA	TGTGCCAGCTCTCCCCGGGGGGCCTACGAGCAGTACTTC	CASSPRGAYEQYF
TRBV7-2	TRBJ2-3	TRBD2	NA	TGTGCCAGCAGCAATAGCGGGGCAGATACGCAGTATTTT	CASSNSGADTQYF
TRBV10-3	TRBJ2-1	TRBD1	few	TGTGCCATCAGCCCACAGGGGTGGGATGAGCAGTTCTTC	CAISPQGWDEQFF
TRBV6-5	TRBJ2-5	TRBD1	NA	TGTGCCAGCAGCCTCGACAGGGGGGTGGAGACCCAGTACTTC	CASSLDRGVETQYF
TRBV25-1	TRBJ2-3	TRBD1	NA	TGTGCCAGCACAAGGACAGGGCCGCAGTATTTT	CASTRTGPQYF
TRBV30	TRBJ2-3	TRBD2	NA	TGTGCCTACCAAAGGACGGGGGGGCAAGATACGCAGTATTTT	CAYQRTGGQDTQYF
TRBV30	TRBJ2-5	NA	NA	TGTGCCTGGAGTGTACAGTTAGAGACCCAGTACTTC	CAWSVQLETQYF
TRBV5-6	TRBJ2-3	TRBD1	NA	TGTGCCAGCAGCTGGGACAGGACAGATACGCAGTATTTT	CASSWDRTDTQYF
TRBV9	TRBJ1-1	NA	NA	TGTGCCAGCAGCTCCCCCAACACTGAAGCTTTCTTT	CASSSPNTEAFF
TRBV27	TRBJ2-1	TRBD1	NA	TGTGCCAGCAGACAGGGGACCTACAATGAGCAGTTCTTC	CASRQGTYNEQFF
TRBV5-6	TRBJ1-6	NA	few	TGTGCCAGCACCAGAGGAACATGGTCACCCCTCCACTTT	CASTRGTWSPLHF
TRBV30	TRBJ1-1	NA	few	TGTGCCTGGACCAGGAAATTGAACACTGAAGCTTTCTTT	CAWTRKLNTEAFF
TRBV7-9	TRBJ1-1	NA	NA	TGTGCCAGCAGCTTCATGTCAGGGGACACTGAAGCTTTCTTT	CASSFMSGDTEAFF
TRBV9	TRBJ2-1	TRBD2	NA	TGTGCCAGCAGCGTAGTCGGGGGAGGGAATGAGCAGTTCTTC	CASSVVGGGNEQFF
TRBV2	TRBJ2-3	TRBD1	NA	TGTGCCAGCATGTCAGGGGGCAGGAATACGCAGTATTTT	CASMSGGRNTQYF
TRBV4-2	TRBJ2-5	NA	NA	TGTGCCAGCAGCCAAGGCGGACAAGAGACCCAGTACTTC	CASSQGGQETQYF
TRBV30	TRBJ1-2	NA	NA	TGTGCCTCCTCAATCAATGGCTACACCTTC	CASSINGYTF
TRBV25-1	TRBJ2-7	NA	NA	TGTGCCAGCAGTGATCGCCCGACGGGGACCTACGAGCAGTACTTC	CASSDRPTGTYEQYF
TRBV30	TRBJ1-2	NA	NA	TGTGCCTGGAGTATCAGTCAGGGGATGGGTGGCTACACCTTC	CAWSISQGMGGYTF
TRBV29-1	TRBJ1-1	NA	NA	TGCAGCGTCAGATTTATCACAGAAAACACTGAAGCTTTCTTT	CSVRFITENTEAFF
TRBV4-1	TRBJ1-1	NA	NA	TGCGCCAGCAGCCAAGATGAGTGGCAGACTGAAGCTTTCTTT	CASSQDEWQTEAFF
TRBV4-2	TRBJ2-5	NA	NA	TGTGCCAGCAGCCAAAGTGGGAACCAAGAGACCCAGTACTTC	CASSQSGNQETQYF
TRBV11-2	TRBJ2-5	NA	NA	TGTGCCAGCCTCCAGGGAGAGACCCAGTACTTC	CASLQGETQYF
TRBV29-1	TRBJ1-1	TRBD1	NA	TGCAGCGTTCAGGGGGCTATTGGGACTGAAGCTTTCTTT	CSVQGAIGTEAFF
TRBV30	TRBJ1-2	NA	NA	TGTGCCGGCCCCTGTCGAGCGGGTGAAGGCTACACCTTC	CAGPCRAGEGYTF
TRBV27	TRBJ1-5	TRBD1	NA	TGTGCCAGCAGATTACGACAGGGTCAAGATCAGCCCCAGCATTTT	CASRLRQGQDQPQHF
TRBV5-6	TRBJ2-5	TRBD2	NA	TGTGCCAGCAGCTCACTAGCGGGGGGCGCCGGGACCCAGTACTTC	CASSSLAGGAGTQYF
TRBV6-1	TRBJ2-5	TRBD1	NA	TGTGCCAGCAGTCGACAGGGGGGTTCGTTGGAGACCCAGTACTTC	CASSRQGGSLETQYF
TRBV18	TRBJ1-1	TRBD1	many	TGTGCCAGCTCACCTCGAACGCTACAGGGGACTGAAGCTTTCTTT	CASSPRTLQGTEAFF
TRBV30	TRBJ1-2	NA	NA	TGTGCCTGGAGTGCAAACTCGGGGGCCTATGGCTACACCTTC	CAWSANSGAYGYTF
TRBV29-1	TRBJ2-3	NA	NA	TGCAGCGTTGCCGGCAGGGGAACAGATACGCAGTATTTT	CSVAGRGTDTQYF
TRBV2	TRBJ1-1	TRBD1	NA	TGTGCCAGCAGTGAAGCGCTTGACAGGGGACATATTTATCGGTCTGAAGCTTTCTTT	CASSEALDRGHIYRSEAFF
TRBV9	TRBJ2-7	NA	NA	TGTGCCAGCAGCGTAGCCTACATGACCGTCGACGAGCAGTACTTC	CASSVAYMTVDEQYF
TRBV29-1	TRBJ2-3	NA	few	TGCAGCGTTGGGTGGGCAGATACGCAGTATTTT	CSVGWADTQYF
TRBV25-1	TRBJ1-1	NA	NA	TGTGCCAGCAGTGAATTGGATAACACTGAAGCTTTCTTT	CASSELDNTEAFF
TRBV7-9	TRBJ1-2	TRBD1	NA	TGTGCCAGCAGCATCGGGACAGATCGCGATGGCTACACCTTC	CASSIGTDRDGYTF
TRBV7-6	TRBJ2-5	NA	NA	TGTGCCAGCAGCTTAGTTATGGAGACCCAGTACTTC	CASSLVMETQYF
TRBV18	TRBJ2-4	NA	NA	TGTGCCAGCTCACGAAGGAGAGATAGGGACATTCAGTACTTC	CASSRRRDRDIQYF
TRBV11-2	TRBJ1-2	TRBD1	NA	TGTGCCAGCAGCTCCCCAGACAGGGGCCACCGCTATGGCTACACCTTC	CASSSPDRGHRYGYTF
TRBV19	TRBJ2-1	TRBD2	few	TGTGCCAGTAGTGGACGGACTAGCGGGGGGGCGAATAGAGGCAATGAGCAGTTCTTC	CASSGRTSGGANRGNEQFF
TRBV18	TRBJ2-5	TRBD1	NA	TGTGCCAGCTCACCGGGGGACAGCCAAGAGACCCAGTACTTC	CASSPGDSQETQYF
TRBV30	TRBJ1-2	NA	NA	TGTGCCGGGTCACCTAGAGACGCAGCGAGTCCTTATGGCTACACCTTC	CAGSPRDAASPYGYTF
TRBV29-1	TRBJ1-2	NA	NA	TGCAGCGACTCTCCTGGCTACACCTTC	CSDSPGYTF
TRBV2	TRBJ2-7	TRBD2	NA	TGTGCCAGTGCGGGACTAGAGACCTCCTACGAGCAGTACTTC	CASAGLETSYEQYF
TRBV9	TRBJ2-3	NA	NA	TGTGCCAGCAGCAGACGTCCCGGCACAGATACGCAGTATTTT	CASSRRPGTDTQYF
TRBV7-9	TRBJ2-2	NA	few	TGTGCCAGCAGCTTTGCAGGAAATAGGAACACCGGGGAGCTGTTTTTT	CASSFAGNRNTGELFF
TRBV4-1	TRBJ2-2	TRBD2	NA	TGCGCCAGCAGCCAACCGAGAGGCAGGATAGCGGGAAACACCGGGGAGCTGTTTTTT	CASSQPRGRIAGNTGELFF